Only one count was recorded for the clone carrying this T cell receptor (beta chain). Its antigen remains unknown. Method: immunoSEQ multiplex PCR; TCRdb's copy keeps in-frame clones and lacks some. The sample holds around 52,000 clones; 93% are singletons and the top ten take roughly 5.2%. This entry belongs to a study of cytomegalovirus exposure and HLA in healthy donors. Findings and caveats of the study: Cytomegalovirus association was assigned to around 150 TCR beta chains.

Sequenced sample: PBMCs. This clonotype was sampled from a woman aged 18-30 years in good health and CMV-seronegative.

The CDR3 sequence: CASSVGVHRGNTEAFF. As DNA, the CDR3 is TGTGCCAGCAGCGTAGGGGTCCACAGGGGGAACACTGAAGCTTTCTTT. The J gene is TRBJ1-1, the V gene TRBV9, with 7 bases aligning to TRBD1. Losses at the gene ends were 0 bases for V and 1 base for J; bases not matched to a gene: 6. Germline lookup yields CDR1 SGDLS and CDR2 YYNGEE. CDR3 length: 16 amino acids.